The clone carrying this T cell receptor (beta chain) was recorded at least ten times. TCRdb passed the 5' RACE reads through MiXCR, listing each CDR3 protein once. Of approximately 690,000 distinct CDR3 sequences listed, approximately 6% are singletons. Germline lookup yields CDR1 MGHRA and CDR2 YSYEKL. The CDR3 covers 17 residues. The ends lost 1 base at V and 0 bases at J; junction bases unmatched: 8. This entry is derived from a study of identical twins. Healthy Caucasian donors formed the entire cohort. The origin of this receptor is a man younger than 35 in good health. The V and J genes are TRBV4-1 and TRBJ1-1; 7 positions match TRBD1. What was sequenced was naive T cells sorted from blood. This CDR3 reads CASSQVPGTELNTEAFF. The CDR3 nucleotides are TGCGCCAGCAGCCAAGTGCCGGGGACAGAGTTGAACACTGAAGCTTTCTTT.